This T cell receptor beta chain originates from a study of identical twins. The cDNA had a unique molecular identifier and a template-switch universal primer site. Via MiXCR, TCRdb re-called the 5' RACE reads, giving one row per CDR3 protein. The data hold 1.5 million or so distinct CDR3 sequences, with 32% observed a single time. Germline V gene data show CDR1 as DFQATT and CDR2 as SNEGSKA (reference sequence). Unmatched junction bases numbered 7, after V lost 4 bases and J lost 11 bases. The length of the CDR3 is 11 residues. Sequencing input: cord blood. The receptor was isolated from a newborn girl in good health. This rearrangement joins TRBV20-1 to TRBJ2-5, with 7 bases lining up with TRBD1. DNA for the CDR3: TGCAGTGCTAAAGGGGGCAATGAGCAGTACTTC. It encodes CSAKGGNEQYF.